This T cell receptor (beta chain) was recorded in a study of blood T cell repertoires in COVID-19. Overall study: Italy, Spain and the United States were the sources of the convalescent and acute COVID-19 samples. Nucleic acid was either cDNA or gDNA, and it came from T cells, B-cell-depleted T cells, or PBMCs.

Under the authors' procedure: Amplified reference gene primers provided the basis for estimating nucleated cell counts. This table comes from immunoSEQ multiplex PCR, and its TCRdb copy is limited to in-frame clones, with some not included. Clonal size and the V and J genes are those of that table, whereas D and trimming came from the DNA. The sample lists about 98,000 clones, roughly 82% occurring once. The CDR3 runs to 15 residues. The V gene end was trimmed by 4 bases and the J gene end by 0 bases; junction bases not matched to a gene: 4. Germline CDR1 SGHDT, CDR2 YYEEEE. Material: peripheral blood. The chain employs TRBV5-6 and TRBJ1-3, with TRBD1 matching 7 bases. The TCR sequence derives from a man aged 70-80 years with active or convalescent COVID-19. The CDR3 region has the DNA TGTGCCAGCAGCCCAACAGGGGACTCTGGAAACACCATATATTTT. It translates to CASSPTGDSGNTIYF.